This T cell receptor beta chain stems from a study of cytomegalovirus exposure and HLA in healthy donors. General study findings and limits: Later genetic work tied a missense DCLRE1C variant to beta-chain V and J trimming.

This CDR3 region has 15 residues. Germline V gene lookup returns CDR1 SEHNR and CDR2 FQNEAQ (reference sequence). With V trimmed by 5 bases and J by 5 bases, 9 bases remained unmatched. With 60 Vbeta and 13 Jbeta primers, the PCR was carried out. Sequenced by immunoSEQ multiplex PCR; TCRdb stores in-frame clones only, minus some. This table holds 150,000 or so clones, roughly 73% found once. A remark on this clone: Its antigen is as yet unknown.

This clonotype was sampled from a woman aged 25-40 years in good health and CMV-seronegative. The V call is TRBV7-9, the J call TRBJ2-1, with 7 bases lining up with TRBD2. The sample was PBMCs. CDR3 amino acids: CASSPAQGLHNEQFF. The CDR3 nucleotides read TGTGCCAGCAGCCCCGCCCAGGGACTACACAATGAGCAGTTCTTC. Together with reference TRBV7-9 and TRBJ2-1, the CDR3 gives the full variable domain: DTGVSQNPRHKITKRGQNVTFRCDPISEHNRLYWYRQTLGQGPEFLTYFQNEAQLEKSRLLSDRFSAERPKGSFSTLEIQRTEQGDSAMYLCASSPAQGLHNEQFFGPGTRLTVL.